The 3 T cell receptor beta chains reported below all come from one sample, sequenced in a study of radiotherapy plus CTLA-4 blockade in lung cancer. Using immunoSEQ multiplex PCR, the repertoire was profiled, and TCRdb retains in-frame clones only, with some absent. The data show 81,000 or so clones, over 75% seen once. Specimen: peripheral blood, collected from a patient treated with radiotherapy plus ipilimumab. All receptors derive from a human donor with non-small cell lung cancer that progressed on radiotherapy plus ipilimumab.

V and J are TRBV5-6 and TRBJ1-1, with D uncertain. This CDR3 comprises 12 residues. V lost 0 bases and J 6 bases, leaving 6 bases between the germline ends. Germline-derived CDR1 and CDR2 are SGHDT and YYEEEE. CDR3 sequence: CASSLVAAEAFF. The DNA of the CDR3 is TGTGCCAGCAGCTTGGTAGCAGCTGAAGCTTTCTTT.

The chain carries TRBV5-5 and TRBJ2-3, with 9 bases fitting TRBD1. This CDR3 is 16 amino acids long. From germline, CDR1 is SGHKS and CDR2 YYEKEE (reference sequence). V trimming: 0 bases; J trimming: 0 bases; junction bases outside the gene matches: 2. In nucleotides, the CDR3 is TGTGCCAGCAGCTTGGGGGGACAGGGAAGCACAGATACGCAGTATTTT. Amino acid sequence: CASSLGGQGSTDTQYF.

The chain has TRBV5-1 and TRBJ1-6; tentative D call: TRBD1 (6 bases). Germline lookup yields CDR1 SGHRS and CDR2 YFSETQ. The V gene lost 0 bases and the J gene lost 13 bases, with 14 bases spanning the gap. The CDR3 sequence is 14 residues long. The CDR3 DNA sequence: TGCGCCAGCAGCTTGGGACAGGCGGAGTCCCCCCTCCACTTT. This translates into CASSLGQAESPLHF.